These 25 T cell receptor beta chains were all obtained from the same sample, sequenced in a study of shared clonotypes between healthy human individuals. Profiled with immunoSEQ multiplex PCR; TCRdb holds only in-frame clones, not every one. The table shows hundreds of thousands of clones, with about 95% occurring only once. Naive CD8 isolation took CD45RO-negative cells positively selected for CCR7 and excluded terminally differentiated effector memory CD45RA+ cells. The specimen was naive CD8+ T cells sorted from blood. The receptors stem from a woman in her twenties or thirties in good health.

This clone appeared a single time. This chain links TRBV19 with TRBJ2-1; D unresolved. Germline CDR1 LNHDA, CDR2 SQIVND (reference sequence). This CDR3 has 13 residues. V shed 4 bases and J shed 0 bases, with 4 bases lying between them. CDR3 sequence (DNA): TGTGCCAGTAGTACAGTCTCCTACAATGAGCAGTTCTTC. This codes for CASSTVSYNEQFF.

The chain carries TRBV5-1 and TRBJ2-7; no clear D. Germline loops: CDR1 SGHRS, CDR2 YFSETQ. This CDR3 has 14 amino acids. V was cut by 4 bases and J by 2 bases, with 13 bases left in between. Here the CDR3 DNA reads TGCGCCAGCAGCCCCGACTGGAAAACCTACGAGCAGTACTTC. It is translated as CASSPDWKTYEQYF.

The rearrangement joins TRBV2 to TRBJ1-2; D might be TRBD1 (6 bases). Germline V lookup: CDR1 SNHLY, CDR2 FYNNEI. V gave up 3 bases and J gave up 3 bases, with 17 bases separating them. The CDR3 runs 16 residues. As DNA, the CDR3 is TGTGCCAGCAGTGATTGGGGCGGGGCAGGGGACTATGGCTACACCTTC. Translating it yields CASSDWGGAGDYGYTF.

A note on this clone: Other DNA sequences of this sample code for an identical CDR3. J is TRBJ2-1 and V is TRBV28, with unresolved D. Per germline, CDR1 MDHEN and CDR2 SYDVKM. Between the trimmed V and J ends, which lost 2 bases and 6 bases, there was a span of 5 bases. The CDR3 has 12 amino acids. The CDR3 DNA is TGTGCCAGCAGTTTAAGTGGCAATGAGCAGTTCTTC. Residues: CASSLSGNEQFF.

The chain couples TRBV27 to TRBJ2-7; no clear D gene. The CDR3 is 11 residues long. Germline assignment: CDR1 MNHEY and CDR2 SMNVEV (reference sequence). V was trimmed by 8 bases and J by 3 bases, leaving 8 bases between them. The CDR3 DNA reads as TGTGCCAGCGGGTGGGTCTACGAGCAGTACTTC. Protein: CASGWVYEQYF.

The J gene is TRBJ2-1, the V gene TRBV27; D is unclear. Germline lookup yields CDR1 MNHEY and CDR2 SMNVEV (reference sequence). Trimming left V 4 bases short and J 5 bases short, with 9 bases between. This CDR3 is 13 amino acids long. The CDR3 sequence: CASSWGSNNEQFF. The CDR3 coding sequence is TGTGCCAGCAGTTGGGGTTCGAACAATGAGCAGTTCTTC.

The rearrangement links TRBV28 to TRBJ1-5, with D perhaps TRBD1 (5 bases). This CDR3 comprises 16 residues. Trimming removed 8 bases from V and 0 bases from J, with 17 bases in between. Germline lookup yields CDR1 MDHEN and CDR2 SYDVKM. CDR3 in amino acids: CASEYVLTDSNQPQHF. CDR3 nucleotides: TGTGCCAGCGAATACGTCCTGACAGATAGCAATCAGCCCCAGCATTTT.

This chain connects TRBV18 to TRBJ2-7; 10 bases match TRBD1. This CDR3 has 16 residues. Losses at the gene ends were 6 bases for V and 3 bases for J; bases not matched to a gene: 11. CDR1 is KGHSH and CDR2 is LQKENI in the germline V gene. The chain's CDR3 is CASSLGDRGLYYEQYF. As DNA, the CDR3 is TGTGCCAGCTCCCTCGGTGACAGGGGGCTTTACTACGAGCAGTACTTC.

The chain has TRBV14 and TRBJ2-7, with a weak D call TRBD1 (6 bases). Germline V gene sequence: CDR1 SGHDN, CDR2 FVKESK. Trimming pared 1 base from V and 3 bases from J, leaving 10 bases between. The CDR3 sequence is 14 residues long. As DNA, the CDR3 is TGTGCCAGCAGCCAAGGAGGGGGAGACTACGAGCAGTACTTC. Amino acids: CASSQGGGDYEQYF.

The genes are TRBV5-8 and TRBJ1-1; D is ambiguous. Trimming pared 3 bases from V and 2 bases from J, leaving 8 bases between. This CDR3 is 13 amino acids long. Per the germline V gene, CDR1 is SGHTS and CDR2 is YDEGEE. The CDR3 DNA is TGTGCCAGCAGCTACGGCCCCAACACTGAAGCTTTCTTT. Protein sequence: CASSYGPNTEAFF.

The chain carries TRBV6-5 and TRBJ2-1, with D unclear. Between the trimmed V and J ends, which lost 4 bases and 5 bases, there was a span of 6 bases. The CDR3 sequence is 12 residues long. Germline V lookup: CDR1 MNHEY, CDR2 SVGAGI. Here the CDR3 reads CASSSWDNEQFF. The DNA for the CDR3 is TGTGCCAGCAGTTCCTGGGACAATGAGCAGTTCTTC.

This chain links TRBV28 with TRBJ2-1; D is possibly TRBD1 or TRBD2 (6 bases each). Trimming removed 3 bases at V and 0 bases at J, with 18 bases between. The germline V gene encodes CDR1 MDHEN and CDR2 SYDVKM. The CDR3 length is 18 residues. Written as DNA, the CDR3 is TGTGCCAGCAGTTTGACTATAGGGGGGCAGAGCTCCTACAATGAGCAGTTCTTC. This sequence encodes CASSLTIGGQSSYNEQFF.

The V gene is TRBV7-2, the J gene TRBJ2-1; TRBD2 is a possible D gene (6 bases). V was clipped by 6 bases and J by 0 bases, with 12 bases between them. The germline gives CDR1 SGHTA, CDR2 FQGNSA. This CDR3 has 15 residues. The CDR3, as DNA: TGTGCCAGCAGGAAATCCGGGAGCTCCTACAATGAGCAGTTCTTC. It codes for CASRKSGSSYNEQFF.

CDR3 amino acids: CASSYGKLFF. CDR3 sequence (DNA): TGTGCCAGCAGTTATGGGAAACTGTTTTTT. The gene calls are TRBV6-5 and TRBJ1-4; D unclear. This CDR3 has 10 amino acids. The germline gives CDR1 MNHEY, CDR2 SVGAGI. Trimming stripped 3 bases from V and 11 bases from J, with 4 bases between.

The chain employs TRBV19 and TRBJ2-7; D remains ambiguous. There are 14 residues in the CDR3. V lost 3 bases and J lost 0, with 9 bases in between. Germline V CDR1 and CDR2: LNHDA, SQIVND (reference sequence). CDR3: CASSIVTDSYEQYF. Here the CDR3 DNA reads TGTGCCAGTAGTATTGTCACGGACTCCTACGAGCAGTACTTC.

As to this clone: A read error may produce the germline difference seen at one junction end. Different DNA sequences within this sample yield the same CDR3. The chain couples TRBV25-1 to TRBJ1-4; no firm D call. CDR3 length equals 11 residues. Germline V gene sequence: CDR1 MGHDK, CDR2 SYGVNS. The CDR3 DNA is TGCGCCAGCAGCTACGGGGAAAAACTGTTTTTT. This codes for CASSYGEKLFF.

This clone was recorded only once. This sequence joins TRBV7-6 and TRBJ2-6; TRBD2 matches 10 bases. The germline CDR1 and CDR2 sequences are SGHVS and FNYEAQ. The CDR3 has 19 amino acids. Trimming removed 5 bases from V and 2 bases from J; junction bases left unmatched: 12. DNA of the CDR3: TGTGCCAGCAGCGGTCAACTAGCGGGATTATCAACTGGGGCCAACGTCCTGACTTTC. Its protein is CASSGQLAGLSTGANVLTF.

The chain couples TRBV28 to TRBJ2-3; 7 bases are a match to TRBD2. Trimming at V came to 3 bases and at J to 4 bases, leaving 7 bases not matched to a gene. Germline V lookup: CDR1 MDHEN, CDR2 SYDVKM. This CDR3 is built from 15 residues. The CDR3 spells CASSFEGGAADTQYF. CDR3 coding DNA: TGTGCCAGCAGTTTTGAGGGAGGGGCAGCAGATACGCAGTATTTT. Full variable domain (remainder filled in from reference TRBV28 and TRBJ2-3): DVKVTQSSRYLVKRTGEKVFLECVQDMDHENMFWYRQDPGLGLRLIYFSYDVKMKEKGDIPEGYSVSREKKERFSLILESASTNQTSMYLCASSFEGGAADTQYFGPGTRLTVL.

The chain recombines TRBV19 with TRBJ2-7; 9 bases are shared with TRBD2. The CDR3 runs 15 residues. The junction had 3 bases not matched to a gene; V was cut back by 1 base and J by 2 bases. The germline CDR1 and CDR2 sequences are LNHDA and SQIVND (reference sequence). For the CDR3, the DNA is TGTGCCAGTAGTATAGTAGCTAGCGGGACCTACGAGCAGTACTTC. Amino acid sequence: CASSIVASGTYEQYF.

The chain combines TRBV14 with TRBJ2-1, with 9 positions matching TRBD2. The germline V gene has CDR1 SGHDN and CDR2 FVKESK. CDR3 size: 15 residues. V trimming: 9 bases; J trimming: 5 bases; junction bases outside the gene matches: 11. CDR3 sequence reads: CARKDPSGNNNEQFF. In nucleotides, the CDR3 is TGTGCCAGAAAAGACCCTAGCGGGAATAACAATGAGCAGTTCTTC.

This chain uses TRBV28 with TRBJ1-1; D not certain. CDR3 length: 16 residues. V was pared by 6 bases and J by 5 bases, with 22 bases between. Germline V CDR1 and CDR2: MDHEN, SYDVKM. The CDR3 spells CASRPASAMHRTEAFF. The CDR3 nucleotides are TGTGCCAGCAGACCCGCATCCGCTATGCACCGGACTGAAGCTTTCTTT.

The chain has TRBV10-1 and TRBJ2-1; 7 bases fit TRBD1. Germline lookup yields CDR1 WNHNN and CDR2 SYGVQD (reference sequence). The CDR3 consists of 15 residues. Losses at the gene ends were 3 bases for V and 2 bases for J; bases not matched to a gene: 4. Here the CDR3 DNA reads TGCGCCAGCAGTGACACAGGGGACGCCTACAATGAGCAGTTCTTC. Translated, it gives CASSDTGDAYNEQFF.

The rearrangement uses TRBV29-1 and TRBJ2-1; TRBD1 is a possible D gene (6 bases). CDR1 is SQVTM, CDR2 ANQGSEA, per germline. CDR3 length: 13 residues. V shed 7 bases and J shed 10 bases, with 20 bases lying between them. CDR3 loop: CSGVQGRGGEQFF. The CDR3 DNA is TGCAGCGGCGTACAGGGTAGAGGTGGGGAGCAGTTCTTC.

This chain connects TRBV9 to TRBJ2-1; 8 positions match TRBD2. The length of the CDR3 is 15 residues. Germline CDR1 is SGDLS and CDR2 is YYNGEE. V trimming: 4 bases; J trimming: 7 bases; junction bases outside the gene matches: 10. The CDR3 coding sequence is TGTGCCAGCAGCCGCTCGGGGACTAGGGCGAATGAGCAGTTCTTC. Translation gives CASSRSGTRANEQFF.

The rearrangement links TRBV19 to TRBJ2-7; D gene uncertain. This CDR3 spans 14 amino acids. V lost 7 bases and J 3 bases, leaving 16 bases between the germline ends. Germline V CDR1 and CDR2: LNHDA, SQIVND (reference sequence). The CDR3 region has the DNA TGTGCCAGTACCCCGACGGGCAGCTACTACGAGCAGTACTTC. Amino acids: CASTPTGSYYEQYF.